The 8 T cell receptor beta chains in this list originate from one sample, sequenced in a study of blood T cell repertoires in COVID-19. This table comes from immunoSEQ multiplex PCR, and its TCRdb copy is limited to in-frame clones, with some not included. The repertoire holds about 220,000 clones, with about four fifths as singletons. Specimen: PBMCs or T cells enriched from blood (not recorded which). The receptors were sampled from a woman in her 40s who had been exposed to COVID-19.

The V call is TRBV3-1 (or the pseudogene TRBV3-2), the J call TRBJ2-7; maybe TRBD1 (6 bases). Germline values: CDR1 LGHDT, CDR2 YNNKEL (reference sequence). There are 15 residues in the CDR3. Trimming pared 5 bases from V and 2 bases from J, leaving 16 bases between. Here the CDR3 DNA reads TGTGCCAGCAGCTTGGTATCTGGGGGCCCCTACGAGCAGTACTTC. Translating it yields CASSLVSGGPYEQYF.

The rearrangement joins TRBV28 to TRBJ2-7; 7 positions match TRBD1. Germline V gives CDR1 MDHEN, CDR2 SYDVKM. V lost 5 bases, J lost 7 bases, and 11 bases stayed unmatched. The CDR3 consists of 14 residues. Written as DNA, the CDR3 is TGTGCCAGCAGTGCAGGGACAGCTTATGAAGAGCAGTACTTC. Translating it yields CASSAGTAYEEQYF.

This sequence joins TRBV15 and TRBJ2-1; D remains unclear. V was trimmed by 1 base and J by 5 bases, leaving 15 bases between them. This CDR3 comprises 16 residues. Per germline, CDR1 LNHNV and CDR2 YYDKDF (reference sequence). The DNA for the CDR3 is TGTGCCACCAGCAGAGGACCCCTGGGCCTGCACAATGAGCAGTTCTTC. Translating it yields CATSRGPLGLHNEQFF.

The chain combines TRBV5-4 with TRBJ2-1; 9 bases agree with TRBD1. J gave up 7 bases and V 2 bases, and 7 bases lay outside the gene matches. The CDR3 is 15 amino acids. CDR1 and CDR2 from the germline V gene are SGHNT and YYREEE (reference sequence). Here the CDR3 DNA reads TGTGCCAGCAGCTTTCCGGGACAGGGAAGGAATGAGCAGTTCTTC. Translating gives CASSFPGQGRNEQFF.

J is TRBJ2-1 and V is TRBV3-1 (or the pseudogene TRBV3-2); tentatively, D is TRBD1 (5 bases). In germline, CDR1 is LGHDT, CDR2 YNNKEL (reference sequence). The V end was cut by 3 bases, the J end by 5 bases, with 11 bases between. This CDR3 region has 14 residues. This CDR3 is CASSQDTTHNEQFF. CDR3 DNA: TGTGCCAGCAGCCAGGACACTACCCACAATGAGCAGTTCTTC.

The chain combines TRBV6-5 with TRBJ2-7, with 7 bases identical to TRBD1. This CDR3 contains 15 residues. The V gene end was trimmed by 5 bases and the J gene end by 3 bases; junction bases not matched to a gene: 10. Germline V gene lookup returns CDR1 MNHEY and CDR2 SVGAGI. The DNA of the CDR3 is TGTGCCAGCAGTCGGGACAGCCTATACCGCTACGAGCAGTACTTC. This translates into CASSRDSLYRYEQYF.

CDR3 DNA: TGTGCCAGCAGTTTAAGGAGGCAGAGCTACGAGCAGTACTTC. Amino acid sequence: CASSLRRQSYEQYF. The rearrangement uses TRBV27 and TRBJ2-7, with a possible D match to TRBD2 (5 bases). The CDR3 covers 14 residues. Germline loops: CDR1 MNHEY, CDR2 SMNVEV (reference sequence). Deletions cut 2 bases from V and 3 bases from J, with 11 bases between.

There are a few counts of this clone. The chain links TRBV7-9 to TRBJ1-2, with D possibly being TRBD1 (5 bases). V was cut by 5 bases and J by 10 bases, with 17 bases left in between. CDR1 SEHNR and CDR2 FQNEAQ come from the germline V gene (reference sequence). This CDR3 contains 13 residues. CDR3 nucleotides: TGTGCCAGCAGCCTACAGCGGGGGAATAACTACACCTTC. Translating it yields CASSLQRGNNYTF.